This TCR beta chain stems from a study of T-cell reconstitution after alpha-beta-depleted transplantation in children (dated by TCRdb to about 2016). Broadly, across the study: Using TCR repertoire profiling, the study quantitatively followed how T-cell immune reconstitution unfolded in children after TCRalphabeta/CD19-depleted allogeneic hematopoietic cell transplantation.

According to the study, the label for this sample's treatment or condition signals: allogeneic hematopoietic cell transplantation with graft depleted of TCRalphabeta T cells and CD19 B cells. The children who served as transplant recipients had been given grafts of TCRalphabeta/CD19-depleted allogeneic hematopoietic cells. The method was PCR. The sample was run on an Illumina HiSeq 2500. TCR libraries were prepared with molecular barcoding, using unique molecular identifiers to normalize TCRbeta repertoire quantification. The raw public reads went through TCRdb reprocessing: fastp at Q25, MiXCR clone calling, in-frame beta chains kept. Entries are consolidated by CDR3 protein sequence, retaining the most common genes and DNA. The sample profile shows hundreds of thousands of distinct CDR3 sequences; 11% of them were found once. The top ten constitute 23% of the sample. This clonotype was seen ten or more times. Its recognized antigen is unknown. Base qualities are not provided; no much larger clone lies one nucleotide away.

V loses 0 bases, J loses 6 bases, and the germline ends lie 17 bases apart. The CDR3, from cysteine to phenylalanine, totals 16 residues. Only the CDR3 DNA is retained, 48 bases long and in frame from the first base. For CDR1 and CDR2, the germline V gene lists MNHEY and SVGAGI. Broad study findings and their caveats: Over the following months the frequencies of hyperexpanded clones went down, and after one year T-cell counts and TCRbeta diversity were mostly credited to newly produced T cells. Apparently early alphabetaT-cell count recovery about two months after transplant reportedly relied on only several hundred rapidly expanded clones derived from non-depleted graft cells. In some patients, the high TCRbeta diversity seen at day 60 was put down to recipient T cells and intrathymic progenitors that had survived conditioning.

The source is a male patient aged 2-15 years who had a stem cell transplant for chronic granulomatous disease, so the T cells may come from the graft donor. The chain was built from TRBV6-5 and TRBJ1-1; perhaps TRBD1 is the D gene, with 5 bases matching. The material sequenced was peripheral blood, taken 180 days after TCRalphabeta/CD19-depleted stem cell transplant. The DNA reads TGTGCCAGCAGTTACTCGGGACCCGAGGCCGCAGCTGAAGCTTTCTTT. The resulting protein is CASSYSGPEAAAEAFF.